The 30 T cell receptor beta chains given below trace back to one sample, sequenced in a study of T cell changes during pregnancy in multiple sclerosis. Profiled with immunoSEQ multiplex PCR; TCRdb holds only in-frame clones, not every one. The table includes 75,000 to 95,000 clones, roughly 93% detected once. Sequencing used peripheral blood, obtained in the second trimester of pregnancy. Source of these receptors: a female donor with multiple sclerosis, enrolled in a pregnancy study.

The gene calls are TRBV5-4 and TRBJ1-2; no firm D call. This CDR3 contains 14 residues. Trimming shortened V by 4 bases and J by 5 bases, and 15 bases separated the two germline ends. Germline V gives CDR1 SGHNT, CDR2 YYREEE (reference sequence). This CDR3 reads CASSADSTGYGYTF. CDR3 bases: TGTGCCAGCAGCGCGGATAGTACCGGGTATGGCTACACCTTC.

This chain joins TRBV19 and TRBJ1-1; tentatively, D is TRBD1 (6 bases). From germline, CDR1 is LNHDA and CDR2 SQIVND (reference sequence). The CDR3 contains 12 residues. V lost 3 bases to trimming and J lost 6 bases, with 8 bases between them. CDR3 sequence reads: CASSISGAEAFF. In nucleotides, the CDR3 is TGTGCCAGTAGTATCTCAGGGGCTGAAGCTTTCTTT.

J is TRBJ1-1 and V is TRBV13; 9 nucleotides line up with TRBD1. V gave up 5 bases and J gave up 11 bases; unmatched junction bases: 3. Germline CDR1 reads PRHDT; CDR2 reads FYEKMQ (reference sequence). The CDR3 contains 11 residues. The CDR3 sequence is CASSRTGVAFF. The CDR3 DNA sequence: TGTGCCAGCAGCCGGACAGGGGTCGCTTTCTTT.

This clone occurred once. The CDR3 bases are TGTGCCAGCAGCCCCCGGGATTCCAAAAACATTCAGTACTTC. It is translated as CASSPRDSKNIQYF. V gene TRBV27 combines with J gene TRBJ2-4; a possible D gene is TRBD2 (5 bases). Germline V gives CDR1 MNHEY, CDR2 SMNVEV (reference sequence). The CDR3 extends over 14 amino acids. V was pared by 6 bases and J by 2 bases, with 11 bases between.

This rearrangement joins TRBV11-3 to TRBJ2-7; D is perhaps TRBD2 (6 bases). CDR3 length equals 16 residues. Germline CDR1 SGHNT, CDR2 YENEEA. Trimming pared 0 bases from V and 7 bases from J, leaving 19 bases between. CDR3 sequence reads: CASSLDGGTQLWEQYF. The CDR3 coding sequence is TGTGCCAGCAGCTTAGATGGGGGGACCCAGCTTTGGGAGCAGTACTTC.

The V and J genes are TRBV6-6 and TRBJ1-5; 7 bases fit TRBD1. V shed 5 bases, J shed 5 bases, and the junction held 6 bases outside the gene matches. Germline V gene sequence: CDR1 MNHNY, CDR2 SVGAGI (reference sequence). This CDR3 is built from 14 residues. CDR3 sequence reads: CASSQSGGYQPQHF. The DNA of the CDR3 is TGTGCCAGCAGTCAGTCAGGGGGTTATCAGCCCCAGCATTTT.

The V and J genes are TRBV7-9 and TRBJ2-2; 7 bases are a match to TRBD1. Germline V lookup: CDR1 SEHNR, CDR2 FQNEAQ (reference sequence). This CDR3 comprises 15 residues. With V trimmed by 1 base and J by 5 bases, 4 bases remained unmatched. CDR3 region: CASSLGQGWTGELFF. The DNA for the CDR3 is TGTGCCAGCAGCTTAGGACAGGGTTGGACCGGGGAGCTGTTTTTT.

The chain links TRBV6-1 to TRBJ2-3, with D uncertain. The CDR3 spans 12 residues. The V and J ends lost 6 bases and 4 bases respectively, with 8 bases between them. Germline values: CDR1 MNHNS, CDR2 SASEGT. The DNA of the CDR3 is TGTGCCAGCAGGACTGCCGCAGATACGCAGTATTTT. Translation gives CASRTAADTQYF.

The chain couples TRBV27 to TRBJ1-2; 12 bases fit TRBD1. The CDR3 runs to 16 residues. Trimming cost V 4 bases and J 7 bases; bases outside gene matches: 10. Germline-derived CDR1 and CDR2 are MNHEY and SMNVEV (reference sequence). The CDR3 region is CASSSVKGQGAFGYTF. DNA for the CDR3: TGTGCCAGCAGTTCCGTGAAGGGACAGGGGGCGTTTGGCTACACCTTC.

CDR3 sequence reads: CASSLKENEQYF. In DNA form, the CDR3 reads TGTGCCAGCAGCTTGAAAGAGAATGAGCAGTACTTC. The chain couples TRBV5-4 to TRBJ2-7; D is unresolved. The CDR3 covers 12 residues. Germline loops: CDR1 SGHNT, CDR2 YYREEE (reference sequence). Trimming removed 1 base from V and 7 bases from J, with 9 bases in between.

The chain recombines TRBV9 with TRBJ1-6; D uncertain. V gave up 3 bases and J gave up 8 bases, with 15 bases separating them. Germline CDR1 reads SGDLS; CDR2 reads YYNGEE. The CDR3 is 15 residues long. In DNA, the CDR3 is TGTGCCAGCAGCGCGCCGGAGGGCGGGGATTCACCCCTCCACTTT. Its translation: CASSAPEGGDSPLHF.

The rearrangement joins TRBV4-2 to TRBJ2-3, with TRBD2 identical over 7 bases. From germline, CDR1 is LGHNA and CDR2 YNFKEQ. This CDR3 is built from 18 residues. V lost 0 bases to trimming and J lost 3 bases; unmatched junction nucleotides: 12. Here the CDR3 reads CASSQDGAAGLQTDTQYF. The CDR3 nucleotides read TGTGCCAGCAGCCAAGATGGGGCCGCGGGACTACAGACAGATACGCAGTATTTT.

In its sample, this clone ranks as medium-sized. The same CDR3 is also encoded by other DNA sequences in this sample. The chain is built from TRBV27 and TRBJ2-1; 8 bases map to TRBD2. J was trimmed by 4 bases and V by 2 bases; bases with no gene match: 1. This CDR3 comprises 14 residues. Germline V lookup: CDR1 MNHEY, CDR2 SMNVEV (reference sequence). This chain's CDR3 is CASSLAGGYNEQFF. CDR3 bases: TGTGCCAGCAGTTTAGCGGGGGGTTACAATGAGCAGTTCTTC.

This clone has a handful of counts. The chain employs TRBV7-9 and TRBJ2-7, with D possibly matching TRBD2 (5 bases). The CDR3 loop spans 13 amino acids. V gave up 8 bases and J gave up 3 bases, with 14 bases separating them. Germline-derived CDR1 and CDR2 are SEHNR and FQNEAQ (reference sequence). The CDR3 sequence: CASSSPEGYEQYF. The CDR3, as DNA: TGTGCCAGCTCCTCTCCTGAGGGCTACGAGCAGTACTTC.

V gene TRBV19 combines with J gene TRBJ1-2, with a possible D match to TRBD1 (6 bases). V shed 3 bases and J shed 8 bases, with 22 bases lying between them. From germline, CDR1 is LNHDA and CDR2 SQIVND (reference sequence). The CDR3 spans 16 residues. The DNA for the CDR3 is TGTGCCAGTAGTATCCAACCACAGGGAAACGGGGCCGGCTACACCTTC. It specifies CASSIQPQGNGAGYTF.

The chain couples TRBV7-9 to TRBJ2-5; 8 bases agree with TRBD2. This CDR3 contains 15 residues. Trimming cost V 6 bases and J 2 bases; bases outside gene matches: 8. The germline CDR1 and CDR2 sequences are SEHNR and FQNEAQ (reference sequence). In DNA, the CDR3 is TGTGCCAGCAGTCGATCGACTAGCGTACAAGAGACCCAGTACTTC. Amino acids: CASSRSTSVQETQYF.

The genes are TRBV10-3 and TRBJ2-3; no definite D call. Germline V CDR1 and CDR2: ENHRY, SYGVKD. CDR3 size: 11 residues. Trimming took off 4 bases at V and 4 bases at J, with 3 bases between the two ends. The CDR3 sequence is CAISASDTQYF. In DNA, the CDR3 is TGTGCCATCAGTGCATCAGATACGCAGTATTTT.

The chain joins TRBV6-5 to TRBJ2-3, with D possibly matching TRBD2 (5 bases). The germline V gene has CDR1 MNHEY and CDR2 SVGAGI. This CDR3 is 13 amino acids long. Trimming took off 8 bases at V and 5 bases at J, with 14 bases between the two ends. CDR3 sequence (DNA): TGTGCCAGCGGACTTGGGGTTGGAGATACGCAGTATTTT. Protein product: CASGLGVGDTQYF.

This clone has a handful of counts. The rearrangement joins TRBV27 to TRBJ1-1, with 8 bases fitting TRBD1. With 8 bases clipped from V and 4 bases from J, the junction kept 15 bases outside the gene matches. CDR1 is MNHEY, CDR2 SMNVEV, per germline (reference sequence). This CDR3 is built from 16 residues. CDR3 sequence reads: CASHSRTGNGATEAFF. As DNA, the CDR3 is TGTGCCAGCCACTCCCGGACAGGGAATGGTGCCACTGAAGCTTTCTTT.

CDR3 nucleotides: TGTGCCAGCAGTCGAGCCACAGGGGGCGCAGCGAATACGCAGTATTTT. Encoded protein: CASSRATGGAANTQYF. The chain has TRBV6-6 and TRBJ2-3, with 9 nucleotides matching TRBD1. The CDR3 is 16 residues long. Germline V gene data show CDR1 as MNHNY and CDR2 as SVGAGI (reference sequence). J gave up 7 bases and V 5 bases, and 13 bases lay outside the gene matches.

This sequence joins TRBV18 and TRBJ1-1, with D maybe TRBD1 (6 bases). The CDR3 consists of 15 residues. V shed 1 base and J shed 3 bases, with 12 bases lying between them. CDR1 KGHSH and CDR2 LQKENI come from the germline V gene. Here the CDR3 reads CASSPRVGGDTEAFF. The CDR3 region has the DNA TGTGCCAGCTCACCACGTGTAGGGGGGGACACTGAAGCTTTCTTT.

The chain has TRBV6-5 and TRBJ2-6; no definite D call. Trimming took off 5 bases at V and 0 bases at J, with 8 bases between the two ends. Germline CDR1 reads MNHEY; CDR2 reads SVGAGI. The CDR3 runs 15 residues. In DNA form, the CDR3 reads TGTGCCAGCAGTGTACTCGCCTCTGGGGCCAACGTCCTGACTTTC. Encoded protein: CASSVLASGANVLTF.

The chain is built from TRBV6-5 and TRBJ2-1; weak D call: TRBD1 (6 bases). CDR1 and CDR2 (germline): MNHEY, SVGAGI. V lost 6 bases and J 7 bases, leaving 16 bases between the germline ends. CDR3 length equals 14 residues. CDR3 sequence (DNA): TGTGCCAGCAGACAAACAGGGTTCCTTAATGAGCAGTTCTTC. Its translation: CASRQTGFLNEQFF.

The chain employs TRBV15 and TRBJ1-3; the D gene is possibly TRBD1 (5 bases). The V gene lost 0 bases and the J gene lost 2 bases, with 14 bases spanning the gap. Germline CDR1 reads LNHNV; CDR2 reads YYDKDF (reference sequence). The CDR3 runs to 17 residues. CDR3 bases: TGTGCCACCAGCAGAGATCATGGGACTGATCCTGGAAACACCATATATTTT. It yields the protein CATSRDHGTDPGNTIYF.

The chain uses TRBV20-1 and TRBJ1-1, with 7 positions matching TRBD1. The CDR3 loop spans 11 amino acids. Germline values: CDR1 DFQATT, CDR2 SNEGSKA (reference sequence). V lost 4 bases to trimming and J lost 9 bases; unmatched junction nucleotides: 5. The CDR3 bases are TGCAGTGCTACGAGGGGGCTAAAAGCTTTCTTT. Protein: CSATRGLKAFF.

The chain is built from TRBV5-4 and TRBJ2-3; maybe TRBD1 (6 bases). CDR1 is SGHNT and CDR2 is YYREEE in the germline V gene (reference sequence). The CDR3 consists of 12 residues. Deletions cut 5 bases from V and 5 bases from J, with 9 bases between. The CDR3 sequence: CASRVRGDTQYF. The DNA of the CDR3 is TGTGCCAGCAGGGTCAGGGGAGATACGCAGTATTTT.

CDR3 sequence (DNA): TGTGCCAGTACCCGGGACAGGTCGGGCGCTGAAGCTTTCTTT. This translates into CASTRDRSGAEAFF. The chain employs TRBV30 and TRBJ1-1; 8 bases are a match to TRBD1. The CDR3 length is 14 residues. V lost 8 bases to trimming and J lost 6 bases; unmatched junction nucleotides: 14. Germline CDR1 reads GTSNPN; CDR2 reads SVGIG (reference sequence).

For the CDR3, the DNA is TGCGCCAGCTCTAAGGGGGCTGAGGGCTACACCTTC. Translating it yields CASSKGAEGYTF. The chain links TRBV4-1 to TRBJ1-2, with 7 bases that match TRBD1. The germline gives CDR1 MGHRA, CDR2 YSYEKL. V shed 8 bases, J shed 8 bases, and the junction held 8 bases outside the gene matches. This CDR3 spans 12 amino acids.

V is TRBV5-4 and J is TRBJ2-5; 7 bases match TRBD1. Germline CDR1 and CDR2: SGHNT and YYREEE (reference sequence). V lost 3 bases and J lost 0; bases outside the gene matches: 8. This CDR3 spans 16 amino acids. This chain's CDR3 is CASSSPTGSHQETQYF. Here the CDR3 DNA reads TGTGCCAGCAGCTCCCCGACAGGGAGTCACCAAGAGACCCAGTACTTC. The whole variable domain, filled in from reference TRBV5-4 and TRBJ2-5, reads ETGVTQSPTHLIKTRGQQVTLRCSSQSGHNTVSWYQQALGQGPQFIFQYYREEENGRGNFPPRFSGLQFPNYSSELNVNALELDDSALYLCASSSPTGSHQETQYFGPGTRLLVL.

The rearrangement joins TRBV6-5 to TRBJ1-4; no definite D call. Germline loops: CDR1 MNHEY, CDR2 SVGAGI. There are 15 residues in the CDR3. Trimming cost V 6 bases and J 7 bases, with 18 bases left between them. Written as DNA, the CDR3 is TGTGCCAGCAGAATCGACAACCGGAGGTCTGAAAAACTGTTTTTT. This translates into CASRIDNRRSEKLFF.